The present entry profiles one T cell receptor (beta chain) with its context. This may arise from a read error, as a much more abundant clone is one base away. These data come from a study of T-cell reconstitution after alpha-beta-depleted transplantation in children. Molecular barcoding with unique molecular identifiers was used for the TCRbeta library. TCRdb redid the calling of the PCR reads with MiXCR, one entry per CDR3 protein. The sample holds about 300,000 distinct CDR3 sequences; 10% are singletons and the top ten take approximately 7%. Sequencing used PBMCs, obtained before TCRalphabeta/CD19-depleted stem cell transplant. The clonotype comes from a boy under two years old with acute myeloid leukemia, due to receive a stem cell transplant.

CDR3 protein: CASSVSLEETQYF. CDR3 nucleotides: TGTGCCAGCAGCGTCTCTTTGGAAGAGACCCAGTACTTC. The chain is built from TRBV7-9 and TRBJ2-5, with no clear D. The CDR3 loop spans 13 amino acids. CDR1 and CDR2 (germline): SEHNR, FQNEAQ (reference sequence). Trimming removed 5 bases at V and 3 bases at J, with 10 bases between.